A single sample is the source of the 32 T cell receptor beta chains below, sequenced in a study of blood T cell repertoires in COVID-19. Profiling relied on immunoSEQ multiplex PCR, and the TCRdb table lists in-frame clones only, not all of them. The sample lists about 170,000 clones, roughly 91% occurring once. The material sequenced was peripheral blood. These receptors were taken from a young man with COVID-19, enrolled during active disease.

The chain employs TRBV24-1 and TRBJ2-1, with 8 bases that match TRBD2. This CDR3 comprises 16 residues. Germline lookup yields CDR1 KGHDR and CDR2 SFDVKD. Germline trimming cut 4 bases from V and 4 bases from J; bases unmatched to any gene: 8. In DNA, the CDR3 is TGTGCCACCAGTGACCCTACTAGCGGAGAGTACAATGAGCAGTTCTTC. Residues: CATSDPTSGEYNEQFF.

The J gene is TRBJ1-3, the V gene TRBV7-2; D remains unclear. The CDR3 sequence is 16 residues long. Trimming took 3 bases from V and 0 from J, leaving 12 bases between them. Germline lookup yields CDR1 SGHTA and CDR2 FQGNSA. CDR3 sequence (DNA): TGTGCCAGCAGCTTGGGCCGACCGAACTCTGGAAACACCATATATTTT. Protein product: CASSLGRPNSGNTIYF.

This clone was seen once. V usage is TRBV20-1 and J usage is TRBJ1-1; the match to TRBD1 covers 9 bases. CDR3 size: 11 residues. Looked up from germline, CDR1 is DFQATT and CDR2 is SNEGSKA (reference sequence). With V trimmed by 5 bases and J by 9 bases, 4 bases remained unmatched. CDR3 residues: CSALTGGQAFF. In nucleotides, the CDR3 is TGCAGTGCTTTAACAGGGGGCCAAGCTTTCTTT.

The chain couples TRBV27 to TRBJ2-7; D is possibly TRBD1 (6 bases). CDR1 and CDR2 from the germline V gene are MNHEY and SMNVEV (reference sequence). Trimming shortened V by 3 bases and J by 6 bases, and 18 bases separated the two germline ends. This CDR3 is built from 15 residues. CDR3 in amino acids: CASSLVLQGPSEQYF. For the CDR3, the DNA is TGTGCCAGCAGTTTGGTCCTTCAGGGGCCTTCCGAGCAGTACTTC.

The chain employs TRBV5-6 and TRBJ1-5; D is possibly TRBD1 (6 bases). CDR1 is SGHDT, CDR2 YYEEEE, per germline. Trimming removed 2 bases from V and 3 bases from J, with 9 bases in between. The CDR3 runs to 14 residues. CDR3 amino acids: CASSFRQDNQPQHF. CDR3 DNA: TGTGCCAGCAGCTTTAGACAGGACAATCAGCCCCAGCATTTT.

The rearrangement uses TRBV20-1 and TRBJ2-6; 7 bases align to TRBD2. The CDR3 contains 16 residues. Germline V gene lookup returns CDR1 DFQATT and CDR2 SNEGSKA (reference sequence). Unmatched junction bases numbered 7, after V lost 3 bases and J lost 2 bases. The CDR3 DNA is TGCAGTGCTAGTTTGGCGGGAGTAGCTGGGGCCAACGTCCTGACTTTC. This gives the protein CSASLAGVAGANVLTF.

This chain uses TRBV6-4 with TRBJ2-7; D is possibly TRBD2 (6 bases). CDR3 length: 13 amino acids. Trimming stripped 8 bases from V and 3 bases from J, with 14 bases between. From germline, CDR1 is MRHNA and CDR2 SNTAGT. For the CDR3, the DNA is TGTGCCAGCCTCCCGGGACTGTTCTACGAGCAGTACTTC. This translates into CASLPGLFYEQYF.

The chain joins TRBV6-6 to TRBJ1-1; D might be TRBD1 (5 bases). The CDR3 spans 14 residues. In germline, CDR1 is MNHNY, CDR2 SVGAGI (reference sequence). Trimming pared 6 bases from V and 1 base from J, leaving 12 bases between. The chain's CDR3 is CASRGGLKNTEAFF. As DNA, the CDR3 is TGTGCCAGCAGGGGGGGTTTGAAGAACACTGAAGCTTTCTTT.

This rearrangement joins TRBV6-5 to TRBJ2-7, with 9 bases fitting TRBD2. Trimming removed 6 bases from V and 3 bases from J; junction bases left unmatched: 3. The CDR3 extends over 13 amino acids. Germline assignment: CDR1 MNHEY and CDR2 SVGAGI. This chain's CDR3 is CASRLTSGYEQYF. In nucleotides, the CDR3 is TGTGCCAGCAGACTGACTAGCGGCTACGAGCAGTACTTC.

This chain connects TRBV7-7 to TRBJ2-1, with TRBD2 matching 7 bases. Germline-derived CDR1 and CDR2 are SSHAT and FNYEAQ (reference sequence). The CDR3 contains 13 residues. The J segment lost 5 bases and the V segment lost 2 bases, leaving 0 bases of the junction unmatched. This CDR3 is CASSLLADNEQFF. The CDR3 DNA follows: TGTGCCAGCAGCTTACTAGCGGACAATGAGCAGTTCTTC.

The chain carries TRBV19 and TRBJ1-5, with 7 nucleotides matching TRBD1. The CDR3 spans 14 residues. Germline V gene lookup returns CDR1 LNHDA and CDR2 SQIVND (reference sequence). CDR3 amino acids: CAIRGTATDQPQHF. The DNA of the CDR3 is TGTGCAATTAGAGGGACAGCCACGGATCAGCCCCAGCATTTT.

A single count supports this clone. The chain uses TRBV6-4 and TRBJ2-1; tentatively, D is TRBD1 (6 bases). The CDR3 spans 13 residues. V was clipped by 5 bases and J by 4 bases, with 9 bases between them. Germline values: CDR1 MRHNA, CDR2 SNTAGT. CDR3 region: CASSRTEYNEQFF. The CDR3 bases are TGTGCCAGCAGTCGGACAGAATACAATGAGCAGTTCTTC.

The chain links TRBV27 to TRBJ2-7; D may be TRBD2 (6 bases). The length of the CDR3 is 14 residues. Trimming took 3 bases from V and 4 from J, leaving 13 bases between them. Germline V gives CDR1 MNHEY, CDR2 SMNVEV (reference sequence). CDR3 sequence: CASSLGGNVYEQYF. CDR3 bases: TGTGCCAGCAGTTTGGGCGGGAACGTTTACGAGCAGTACTTC.

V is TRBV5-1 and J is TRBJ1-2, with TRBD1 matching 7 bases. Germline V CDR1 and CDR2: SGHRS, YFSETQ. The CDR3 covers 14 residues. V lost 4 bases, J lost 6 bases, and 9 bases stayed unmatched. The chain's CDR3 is CASSRDRVGNGYTF. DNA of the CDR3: TGCGCCAGCAGCCGCGACAGGGTCGGAAATGGCTACACCTTC.

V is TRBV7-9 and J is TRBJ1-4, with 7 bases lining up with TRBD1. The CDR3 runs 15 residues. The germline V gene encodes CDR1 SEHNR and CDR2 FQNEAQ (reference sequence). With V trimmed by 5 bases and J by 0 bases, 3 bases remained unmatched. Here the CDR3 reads CASSEDRPTNEKLFF. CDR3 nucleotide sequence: TGTGCCAGCAGCGAGGACAGGCCAACTAATGAAAAACTGTTTTTT.

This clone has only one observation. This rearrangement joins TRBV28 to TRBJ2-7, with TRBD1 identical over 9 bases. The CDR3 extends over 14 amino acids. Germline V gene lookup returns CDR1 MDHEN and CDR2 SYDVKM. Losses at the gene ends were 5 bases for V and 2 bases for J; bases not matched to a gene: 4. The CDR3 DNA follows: TGTGCCAGCAGTCCCGGGACAGGGACCTACGAGCAGTACTTC. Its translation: CASSPGTGTYEQYF.

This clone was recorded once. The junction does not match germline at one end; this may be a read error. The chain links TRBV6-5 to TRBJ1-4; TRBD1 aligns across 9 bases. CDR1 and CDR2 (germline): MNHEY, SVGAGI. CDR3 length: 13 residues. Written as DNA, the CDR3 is TGTGCCAGCAGTCAGCGACAGGGGGAAAAACTGCTTTTT. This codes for CASSQRQGEKLLF.

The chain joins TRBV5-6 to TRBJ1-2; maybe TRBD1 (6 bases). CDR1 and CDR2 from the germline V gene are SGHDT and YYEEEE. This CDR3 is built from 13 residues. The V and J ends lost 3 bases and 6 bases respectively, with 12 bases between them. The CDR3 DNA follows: TGTGCCAGCAGCTCAGGGGATCCCAATGGCTACACCTTC. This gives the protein CASSSGDPNGYTF.

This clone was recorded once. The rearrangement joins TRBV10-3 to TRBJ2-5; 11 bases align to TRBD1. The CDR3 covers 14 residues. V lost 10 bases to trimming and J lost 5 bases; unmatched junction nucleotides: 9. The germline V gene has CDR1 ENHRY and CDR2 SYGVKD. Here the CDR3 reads CASTDRGQGETQYF. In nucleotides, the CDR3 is TGTGCCAGCACGGACAGGGGGCAGGGGGAGACCCAGTACTTC.

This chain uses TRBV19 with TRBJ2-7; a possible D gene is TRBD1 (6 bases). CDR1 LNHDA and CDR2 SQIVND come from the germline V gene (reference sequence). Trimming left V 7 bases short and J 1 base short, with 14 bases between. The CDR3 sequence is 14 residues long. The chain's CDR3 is CASTSGEASYEQYF. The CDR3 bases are TGTGCCAGTACCTCAGGGGAAGCGTCCTACGAGCAGTACTTC.

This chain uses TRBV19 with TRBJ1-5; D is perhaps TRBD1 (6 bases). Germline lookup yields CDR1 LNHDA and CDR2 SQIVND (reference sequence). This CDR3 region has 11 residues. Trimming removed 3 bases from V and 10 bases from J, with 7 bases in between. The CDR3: CASSMGHPQHF. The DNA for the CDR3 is TGTGCCAGTAGTATGGGACATCCCCAGCATTTT.

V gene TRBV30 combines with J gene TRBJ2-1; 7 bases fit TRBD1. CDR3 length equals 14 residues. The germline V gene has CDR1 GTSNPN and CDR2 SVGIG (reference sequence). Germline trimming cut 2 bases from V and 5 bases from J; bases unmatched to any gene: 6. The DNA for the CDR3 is TGTGCCTGGAGTCTCCAGGGGGATGACAATGAGCAGTTCTTC. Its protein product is CAWSLQGDDNEQFF.

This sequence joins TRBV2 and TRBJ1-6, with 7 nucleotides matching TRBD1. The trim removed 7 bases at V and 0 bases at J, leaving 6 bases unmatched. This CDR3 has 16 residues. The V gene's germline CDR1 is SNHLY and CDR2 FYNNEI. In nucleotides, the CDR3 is TGTGCCAGCACGGGACAGATGAGCTCCTATAATTCACCCCTCCACTTT. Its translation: CASTGQMSSYNSPLHF.

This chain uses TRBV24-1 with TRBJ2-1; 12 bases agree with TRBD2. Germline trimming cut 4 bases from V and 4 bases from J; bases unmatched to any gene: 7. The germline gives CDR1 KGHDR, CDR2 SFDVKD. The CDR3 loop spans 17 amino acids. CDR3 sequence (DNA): TGTGCCACCAGTGACCCGGGGACTAGCGGGTGGTACAATGAGCAGTTCTTC. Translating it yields CATSDPGTSGWYNEQFF.

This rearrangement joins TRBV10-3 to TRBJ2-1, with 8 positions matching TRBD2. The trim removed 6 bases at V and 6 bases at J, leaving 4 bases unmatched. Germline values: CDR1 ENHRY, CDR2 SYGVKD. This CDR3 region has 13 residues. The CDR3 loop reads CAIRSGGPNEQFF. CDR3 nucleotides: TGTGCCATCAGATCGGGGGGGCCCAATGAGCAGTTCTTC.

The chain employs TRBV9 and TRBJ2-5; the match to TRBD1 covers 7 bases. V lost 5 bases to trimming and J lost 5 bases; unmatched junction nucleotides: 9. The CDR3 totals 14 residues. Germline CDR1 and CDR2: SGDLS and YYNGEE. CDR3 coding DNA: TGTGCCAGCAGTAACGGGACAGTCTTGGAGACCCAGTACTTC. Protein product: CASSNGTVLETQYF.

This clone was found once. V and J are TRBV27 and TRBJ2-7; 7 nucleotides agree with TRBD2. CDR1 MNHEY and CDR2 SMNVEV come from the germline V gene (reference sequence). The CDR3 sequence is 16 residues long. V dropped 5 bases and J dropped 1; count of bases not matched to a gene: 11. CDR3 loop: CASSRYPPGGSYEQYF. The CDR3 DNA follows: TGTGCCAGCAGTCGATATCCTCCGGGGGGTTCCTACGAGCAGTACTTC.

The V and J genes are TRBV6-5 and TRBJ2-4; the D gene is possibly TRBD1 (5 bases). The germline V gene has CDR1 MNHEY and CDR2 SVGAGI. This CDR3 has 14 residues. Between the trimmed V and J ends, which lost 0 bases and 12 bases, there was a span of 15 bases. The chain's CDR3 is CASSYSPLGDGQYF. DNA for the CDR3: TGTGCCAGCAGTTACTCACCATTAGGGGATGGTCAGTACTTC.

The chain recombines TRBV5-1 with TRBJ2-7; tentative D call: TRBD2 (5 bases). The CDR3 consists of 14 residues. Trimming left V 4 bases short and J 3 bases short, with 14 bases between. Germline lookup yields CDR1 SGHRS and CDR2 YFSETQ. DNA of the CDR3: TGCGCCAGCAGCCTTACCGCGGACTTCTACGAGCAGTACTTC. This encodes CASSLTADFYEQYF. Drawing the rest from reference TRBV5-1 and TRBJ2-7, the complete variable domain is KAGVTQTPRYLIKTRGQQVTLSCSPISGHRSVSWYQQTPGQGLQFLFEYFSETQRNKGNFPGRFSGRQFSNSRSEMNVSTLELGDSALYLCASSLTADFYEQYFGPGTRLTVT.

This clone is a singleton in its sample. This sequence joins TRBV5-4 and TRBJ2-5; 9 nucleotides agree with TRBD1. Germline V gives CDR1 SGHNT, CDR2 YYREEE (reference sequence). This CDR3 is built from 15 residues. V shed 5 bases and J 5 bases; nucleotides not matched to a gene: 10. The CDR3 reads CASSPGTGHRETQYF. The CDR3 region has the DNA TGTGCCAGCAGTCCCGGGACAGGGCACCGGGAGACCCAGTACTTC.

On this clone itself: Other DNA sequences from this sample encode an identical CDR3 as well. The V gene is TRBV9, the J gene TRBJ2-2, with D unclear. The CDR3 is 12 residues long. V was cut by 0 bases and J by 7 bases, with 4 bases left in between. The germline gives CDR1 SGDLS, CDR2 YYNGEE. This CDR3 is CASSVVSGELFF. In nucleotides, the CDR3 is TGTGCCAGCAGCGTAGTCAGCGGGGAGCTGTTTTTT.

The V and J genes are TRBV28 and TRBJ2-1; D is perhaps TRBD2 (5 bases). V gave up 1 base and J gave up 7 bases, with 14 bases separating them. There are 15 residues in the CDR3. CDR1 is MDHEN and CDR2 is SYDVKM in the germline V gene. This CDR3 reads CASSLSSGSDNEQFF. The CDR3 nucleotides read TGTGCCAGCAGTTTATCCTCTGGGAGCGATAATGAGCAGTTCTTC.